Presented here are 9 T cell receptor beta chains from one specimen sequenced in a study of control samples from healthy donors and cancer patients. Data came from immunoSEQ multiplex PCR; TCRdb stores just in-frame clones and leaves some out. The top ten hold approximately 4% of the sample, which has 150,000 or so clones, around 95% seen once. The sequenced sample was blood. These receptors all stem from an older woman in good health.

In its sample, this clone was seen a few times. V and J are TRBV9 and TRBJ2-7, with D perhaps TRBD1 (5 bases). V lost 0 bases, J lost 0 bases, and 10 bases lay in between. Per germline, CDR1 SGDLS and CDR2 YYNGEE. CDR3 length: 15 residues. CDR3 bases: TGTGCCAGCAGCGTAGCTCCGGACAACTCCTACGAGCAGTACTTC. Translating it yields CASSVAPDNSYEQYF.

This chain joins TRBV12-3 or TRBV12-4 and TRBJ1-1; no clear D. The CDR3 is made up of 13 amino acids. Trimming removed 3 bases at V and 4 bases at J, with 9 bases between. The CDR3 nucleotides read TGTGCCAGCAGTTTTTTGGAGGGCACTGAAGCTTTCTTT. Its translation is CASSFLEGTEAFF.

V and J are TRBV30 and TRBJ1-2, with 7 nucleotides matching TRBD1. This CDR3 contains 13 residues. V was pared by 3 bases and J by 5 bases, with 6 bases of the junction left unmatched. CDR1 and CDR2 from the germline V gene are GTSNPN and SVGIG (reference sequence). The CDR3: CAWSRDRPYGYTF. The CDR3 bases are TGTGCCTGGAGCCGGGACAGACCTTATGGCTACACCTTC.

This chain uses TRBV18 with TRBJ1-2; TRBD1 aligns across 7 bases. Germline lookup yields CDR1 KGHSH and CDR2 LQKENI. CDR3 length: 13 amino acids. The trim removed 2 bases at V and 3 bases at J, leaving 0 bases unmatched. This CDR3 is CASSPGTDYGYTF. DNA of the CDR3: TGTGCCAGCTCACCAGGGACAGACTATGGCTACACCTTC. Using reference TRBV18 and TRBJ1-2 for the parts outside the CDR3, the full variable domain is NAGVMQNPRHLVRRRGQEARLRCSPMKGHSHVYWYRQLPEEGLKFMVYLQKENIIDESGMPKERFSAEFPKEGPSILRIQQVVRGDSAAYFCASSPGTDYGYTFGSGTRLTVV.

The V and J genes are TRBV19 and TRBJ1-3, with no clear D. The CDR3 sequence is 15 residues long. CDR1 is LNHDA, CDR2 SQIVND, per germline (reference sequence). Trimming removed 2 bases from V and 0 bases from J, with 8 bases in between. The CDR3, as DNA: TGTGCCAGTAGTATACGTCGCGCCTCTGGAAACACCATATATTTT. It encodes CASSIRRASGNTIYF.

This clone was detected once. J is TRBJ1-1 and V is TRBV18; TRBD1 is a possible D gene (5 bases). Trimming pared 3 bases from V and 4 bases from J, leaving 15 bases between. CDR1 is KGHSH, CDR2 LQKENI, per germline. The CDR3 sequence is 15 residues long. The CDR3 sequence is CASSPFGDGTTEAFF. CDR3 coding DNA: TGTGCCAGCTCACCTTTTGGGGACGGGACCACTGAAGCTTTCTTT. The complete variable domain, with remaining parts taken from reference TRBV18 and TRBJ1-1, reads NAGVMQNPRHLVRRRGQEARLRCSPMKGHSHVYWYRQLPEEGLKFMVYLQKENIIDESGMPKERFSAEFPKEGPSILRIQQVVRGDSAAYFCASSPFGDGTTEAFFGQGTRLTVV.

The chain recombines TRBV6-5 with TRBJ1-5; D possibly corresponds to TRBD1 (6 bases). CDR3 length: 14 residues. The V gene lost 7 bases and the J gene lost 1 base, with 11 bases spanning the gap. Germline V gene data show CDR1 as MNHEY and CDR2 as SVGAGI. The DNA of the CDR3 is TGTGCCAGCACCCATACAGGGAGCAATCAGCCCCAGCATTTT. Translation gives CASTHTGSNQPQHF.

This sequence joins TRBV19 and TRBJ2-2, with D perhaps TRBD1 (6 bases). The CDR3 consists of 19 residues. The V and J ends lost 1 base and 5 bases respectively, with 23 bases between them. The V gene's germline CDR1 is LNHDA and CDR2 SQIVND (reference sequence). In DNA, the CDR3 is TGTGCCAGTAGTATAGTCAGGGGCTCCACTCCACGGGGTACCGGGGAGCTGTTTTTT. Encoded protein: CASSIVRGSTPRGTGELFF. Complete variable domain (other parts from reference TRBV19 and TRBJ2-2): DGGITQSPKYLFRKEGQNVTLSCEQNLNHDAMYWYRQDPGQGLRLIYYSQIVNDFQKGDIAEGYSVSREKKESFPLTVTSAQKNPTAFYLCASSIVRGSTPRGTGELFFGEGSRLTVL.

The chain is built from TRBV6-9 and TRBJ1-4, with TRBD1 as a possible D gene (6 bases). Trimming stripped 4 bases from V and 0 bases from J, with 9 bases between. The CDR3 extends over 15 amino acids. The V gene's germline CDR1 is MNHGY and CDR2 SVAAGI. The CDR3 DNA sequence: TGTGCCAGCAGTTCGTACAGGGCAACTAATGAAAAACTGTTTTTT. Protein: CASSSYRATNEKLFF.